One and the same sample provided the 31 T cell receptor beta chains below, sequenced in a study of blood T cell repertoires in COVID-19. Generated by immunoSEQ multiplex PCR, the TCRdb table keeps only in-frame clones and is missing some. The sample yields about 110,000 clones, about two thirds seen once. Sequencing used peripheral blood. These receptors came from a human donor with acute or convalescent COVID-19. The donor label of this sample is uncertain.

This chain links TRBV10-3 with TRBJ2-1, with 9 bases aligning to TRBD2. The germline gives CDR1 ENHRY, CDR2 SYGVKD. Trimming cost V 8 bases and J 5 bases; bases outside gene matches: 1. This CDR3 region has 12 residues. The DNA of the CDR3 is TGTGCCATCGCGGGGGGGAACAATGAGCAGTTCTTC. This translates into CAIAGGNNEQFF.

This clone came up once. The J gene is TRBJ2-7, the V gene TRBV27, with 8 bases lining up with TRBD2. This CDR3 is built from 14 residues. The germline gives CDR1 MNHEY, CDR2 SMNVEV (reference sequence). Trimming removed 9 bases from V and 0 bases from J; junction bases left unmatched: 7. Here the CDR3 reads CARVERGYSYEQYV. CDR3 nucleotide sequence: TGTGCCAGGGTGGAGCGGGGGTACTCCTACGAGCAGTACGTC.

The V and J genes are TRBV13 and TRBJ2-1; D perhaps matches TRBD2 (6 bases). V was shortened by 5 bases and J by 0 bases, with 17 bases between the two germline ends. The germline CDR1 and CDR2 sequences are PRHDT and FYEKMQ (reference sequence). The CDR3 is 17 residues long. DNA for the CDR3: TGTGCCAGCAGCCCACGCCCCGTGGGGGGCTCCTACAATGAGCAGTTCTTC. The encoded protein is CASSPRPVGGSYNEQFF.

This chain uses TRBV3-1 (or the pseudogene TRBV3-2) with TRBJ1-1, with 8 bases identical to TRBD1. The length of the CDR3 is 14 residues. Per the germline V gene, CDR1 is LGHDT and CDR2 is YNNKEL (reference sequence). V shed 1 base, J shed 5 bases, and the junction held 3 bases outside the gene matches. The CDR3 protein is CASSQGTGWTEAFF. CDR3 nucleotide sequence: TGTGCCAGCAGCCAAGGGACAGGGTGGACTGAAGCTTTCTTT.

The V and J genes are TRBV6-1 and TRBJ2-1; D is possibly TRBD2 (7 bases). The V end lost 2 bases, the J end lost 8 bases, and 16 bases lay between the germline ends. This CDR3 is 15 amino acids long. CDR1 and CDR2 (germline): MNHNS, SASEGT. The CDR3 bases are TGTGCCAGCAGTGAATCGGGCGGGGGCGGCGATGAGCAGTTCTTC. It codes for CASSESGGGGDEQFF.

Comments on this clone: A junction boundary mismatches the germline segment, possibly from a read error. This chain connects TRBV5-6 to TRBJ1-1, with D tentatively TRBD1 (5 bases). Germline V CDR1 and CDR2: SGHDT, YYEEEE. The CDR3 totals 15 residues. The CDR3 reads CASNLGLTANTEAFF. The DNA for the CDR3 is TGTGCCAGCAACTTGGGGCTGACAGCAAACACTGAAGCTTTCTTT.

V is TRBV12-5 and J is TRBJ2-3; TRBD2 matches at 8 bases. Germline lookup yields CDR1 LGHNT and CDR2 FRNRAP. Germline trimming cut 7 bases from V and 6 bases from J; bases unmatched to any gene: 9. The CDR3 length is 14 residues. In DNA form, the CDR3 reads TGTGCTAGTGCGGTGAGCGGGGGTTCGGATACGCAGTATTTT. Its translation: CASAVSGGSDTQYF.

The chain couples TRBV18 to TRBJ1-6; 9 bases align to TRBD1. This CDR3 region has 15 residues. J lost 11 bases, V lost 3 bases, and 8 bases had no gene match. CDR1 is KGHSH and CDR2 is LQKENI in the germline V gene. The chain's CDR3 is CASSPFGTGMAPLHF. The CDR3 nucleotides read TGTGCCAGCTCACCTTTTGGGACAGGGATGGCACCCCTCCACTTT.

This clone showed up just a few times. The J gene is TRBJ2-2, the V gene TRBV7-9, with D unresolved. Germline CDR1 reads SEHNR; CDR2 reads FQNEAQ (reference sequence). The CDR3 consists of 16 residues. Trimming cost V 1 base and J 4 bases, with 13 bases left between them. DNA for the CDR3: TGTGCCAGCAGCTTAGGGGTGGGCAGACCCACCGGGGAGCTGTTTTTT. It specifies CASSLGVGRPTGELFF.

The CDR3 sequence: CASSLGGGGLSPTQYF. CDR3 nucleotide sequence: TGTGCCAGCAGCTTAGGCGGGGGGGGCCTCTCGCCCACGCAGTATTTT. This chain uses TRBV7-2 with TRBJ2-3; TRBD2 matches 9 bases. The junction had 11 bases not matched to a gene; V was cut back by 1 base and J by 9 bases. The CDR3 is made up of 16 amino acids. The germline CDR1 and CDR2 sequences are SGHTA and FQGNSA.

The genes are TRBV3-1 (or the pseudogene TRBV3-2) and TRBJ1-4, with 7 nucleotides matching TRBD1. The CDR3 consists of 14 residues. Germline values: CDR1 LGHDT, CDR2 YNNKEL (reference sequence). V lost 3 bases and J lost 10; bases outside the gene matches: 8. The chain's CDR3 is CASSQGQLRGKLFF. DNA for the CDR3: TGTGCCAGCAGCCAGGGACAGCTGAGGGGAAAACTGTTTTTT.

The chain is built from TRBV6-5 and TRBJ2-3, with D uncertain. Germline V CDR1 and CDR2: MNHEY, SVGAGI. The CDR3 spans 13 residues. V was cut by 3 bases and J by 6 bases, with 10 bases left in between. CDR3 DNA sequence: TGTGCCAGCAGTTATCGGTTATGGGATACGCAGTATTTT. This gives the protein CASSYRLWDTQYF.

The chain employs TRBV18 and TRBJ2-5; 10 nucleotides agree with TRBD2. The CDR3 consists of 16 residues. The ends lost 0 bases at V and 5 bases at J; junction bases unmatched: 6. The germline V gene encodes CDR1 KGHSH and CDR2 LQKENI. Here the CDR3 reads CASSPPLGLAMETQYF. The CDR3 DNA sequence: TGTGCCAGCTCACCACCGCTGGGACTAGCGATGGAGACCCAGTACTTC.

The chain couples TRBV6-6 to TRBJ2-5, with D perhaps TRBD2 (6 bases). The CDR3 loop spans 15 amino acids. From germline, CDR1 is MNHNY and CDR2 SVGAGI (reference sequence). The V end lost 2 bases, the J end lost 6 bases, and 16 bases lay between the germline ends. Here the CDR3 DNA reads TGTGCCAGCAGTTACGCCCCTAGCGAAACGAAGACCCAGTACTTC. It specifies CASSYAPSETKTQYF.

The genes are TRBV2 and TRBJ2-7, with a weak D call TRBD1 (5 bases). V was trimmed by 5 bases and J by 4 bases, leaving 12 bases between them. This CDR3 comprises 13 residues. The V gene's germline CDR1 is SNHLY and CDR2 FYNNEI. The CDR3 DNA reads TGTGCCAGCAGTCAAGGGGCCCTTTACGAGCAGTACTTC. Amino acid sequence: CASSQGALYEQYF.

This rearrangement joins TRBV7-2 to TRBJ2-2, with a possible D match to TRBD1 (5 bases). The V gene's germline CDR1 is SGHTA and CDR2 FQGNSA. Trimming took 2 bases from V and 5 from J, leaving 12 bases between them. There are 15 residues in the CDR3. The CDR3 coding sequence is TGTGCCAGCAGCTTAAATGCAGGGCGGACCGGGGAGCTGTTTTTT. Amino acids: CASSLNAGRTGELFF.

The genes are TRBV5-1 and TRBJ2-1; the match to TRBD1 covers 7 bases. The junction had 10 bases not matched to a gene; V was cut back by 4 bases and J by 3 bases. The germline gives CDR1 SGHRS, CDR2 YFSETQ. The CDR3 has 16 residues. The CDR3 protein is CASSRDSANLYNEQFF. In nucleotides, the CDR3 is TGCGCCAGCAGCCGGGACAGTGCCAATCTCTACAATGAGCAGTTCTTC.

This chain joins TRBV7-9 and TRBJ1-1; D is uncertain. The CDR3 is made up of 12 amino acids. From germline, CDR1 is SEHNR and CDR2 FQNEAQ (reference sequence). Trimming stripped 1 base from V and 7 bases from J, with 7 bases between. The CDR3 spells CASSLVADEAFF. In DNA form, the CDR3 reads TGTGCCAGCAGCTTAGTGGCAGATGAAGCTTTCTTT.

Notes on this clone: The sample holds other DNA sequences that translate to the same CDR3. V usage is TRBV9 and J usage is TRBJ1-5; D possibly corresponds to TRBD1 (5 bases). V lost 4 bases to trimming and J lost 2 bases, with 13 bases between them. Germline lookup yields CDR1 SGDLS and CDR2 YYNGEE. This CDR3 contains 15 residues. This CDR3 reads CASSIGQGRNQPQHF. Written as DNA, the CDR3 is TGTGCCAGCAGCATTGGGCAGGGCCGCAATCAGCCCCAGCATTTT.

V and J are TRBV19 and TRBJ1-2; D possibly corresponds to TRBD1 (5 bases). The CDR3 length is 16 residues. The germline CDR1 and CDR2 sequences are LNHDA and SQIVND (reference sequence). Trimming stripped 2 bases from V and 5 bases from J, with 18 bases between. The DNA of the CDR3 is TGTGCCAGTAGTATAAGACGTGGGGCCGGATCTTATGGCTACACCTTC. This codes for CASSIRRGAGSYGYTF.

This clone came up a few times. The genes are TRBV11-2 and TRBJ2-7, with TRBD1 identical over 8 bases. V trimming: 5 bases; J trimming: 3 bases; junction bases outside the gene matches: 9. Germline CDR1 is SGHAT and CDR2 is FQNNGV. The CDR3 sequence is 15 residues long. DNA for the CDR3: TGTGCCAGCAGCCGACAGGGGTTCACGGGCTACGAGCAGTACGTC. Translated, it gives CASSRQGFTGYEQYV.

The CDR3 DNA follows: TGTGCCAGCCAGGGAGGACGCAATCAGCCCCAGCATTTT. Translation gives CASQGGRNQPQHF. V and J are TRBV18 and TRBJ1-5; D perhaps matches TRBD1 (5 bases). Germline V lookup: CDR1 KGHSH, CDR2 LQKENI. This CDR3 contains 13 residues. V was shortened by 8 bases and J by 2 bases, with 10 bases between the two germline ends. Filled out from reference TRBV18 and TRBJ1-5, the complete variable domain reads NAGVMQNPRHLVRRRGQEARLRCSPMKGHSHVYWYRQLPEEGLKFMVYLQKENIIDESGMPKERFSAEFPKEGPSILRIQQVVRGDSAAYFCASQGGRNQPQHFGDGTRLSIL.

The rearrangement uses TRBV6-6 and TRBJ1-1; no firm D call. The germline gives CDR1 MNHNY, CDR2 SVGAGI (reference sequence). The CDR3 is 16 amino acids. With 7 bases removed from V and 4 bases from J, the gap between germline ends came to 22 bases. CDR3 in amino acids: CASKTTGRGMGTEAFF. CDR3 nucleotide sequence: TGTGCCAGCAAGACTACCGGGAGAGGGATGGGCACTGAAGCTTTCTTT.

This clone occurred a few times. The CDR3 nucleotides are TGTGCCAGCAGCTGGGGGGGTTACACTGAAGCTTTCTTT. This encodes CASSWGGYTEAFF. The V gene is TRBV11-2, the J gene TRBJ1-1; maybe TRBD1 (5 bases). Germline V CDR1 and CDR2: SGHAT, FQNNGV. The ends were cut back, 4 bases at V and 3 bases at J, with 9 bases in the middle. The CDR3 is 13 residues long. Combining the CDR3 with reference TRBV11-2 and TRBJ1-1 gives the whole variable domain EAGVAQSPRYKIIEKRQSVAFWCNPISGHATLYWYQQILGQGPKLLIQFQNNGVVDDSQLPKDRFSAERLKGVDSTLKIQPAKLEDSAVYLCASSWGGYTEAFFGQGTRLTVV.

V usage is TRBV3-1 (or the pseudogene TRBV3-2) and J usage is TRBJ2-2, with 9 bases matching TRBD2. This CDR3 comprises 18 residues. V shed 8 bases and J 4 bases; nucleotides not matched to a gene: 17. From germline, CDR1 is LGHDT and CDR2 YNNKEL (reference sequence). CDR3 sequence: CASSLRRGGLVRTGELFF. The CDR3 nucleotides are TGTGCCAGCTCTCTACGGCGGGGGGGCCTCGTTCGCACCGGGGAGCTGTTTTTT.

The chain combines TRBV5-1 with TRBJ2-3; possibly TRBD1 for D (6 bases). CDR1 SGHRS and CDR2 YFSETQ come from the germline V gene. This CDR3 contains 15 residues. Trimming cost V 1 base and J 0 bases, with 9 bases left between them. The DNA of the CDR3 is TGCGCCAGCAGCTTGAGAAGGGGGAGCACAGATACGCAGTATTTT. It encodes CASSLRRGSTDTQYF.

The rearrangement uses TRBV28 and TRBJ2-3, with a possible D match to TRBD1 (5 bases). The V end was cut by 6 bases, the J end by 0 bases, with 19 bases between. Per germline, CDR1 MDHEN and CDR2 SYDVKM. CDR3 length equals 17 residues. The CDR3 nucleotides read TGTGCCAGCAGCCTTACCTGGCAGGGCACTAGCACAGATACGCAGTATTTT. The encoded protein is CASSLTWQGTSTDTQYF.

This chain joins TRBV7-6 and TRBJ2-1; weak D call: TRBD1 (5 bases). The CDR3 loop spans 14 amino acids. Trimming pared 1 base from V and 9 bases from J, leaving 13 bases between. Per germline, CDR1 SGHVS and CDR2 FNYEAQ. The CDR3 DNA is TGTGCCAGCAGCTTAGGTGTGCAGGGCGGTGAGCAGTTCTTC. This sequence encodes CASSLGVQGGEQFF.

V and J are TRBV7-7 and TRBJ2-3; TRBD1 matches 11 bases. Germline trimming cut 4 bases from V and 3 bases from J; bases unmatched to any gene: 6. The germline V gene has CDR1 SSHAT and CDR2 FNYEAQ (reference sequence). The CDR3 is 16 amino acids. The CDR3 DNA reads TGTGCCAGCAGCTCGGCCGGGACAGGGGGAACAGATACGCAGTATTTT. Protein product: CASSSAGTGGTDTQYF.

With respect to this clone: Other DNA sequences in this sample translate to the same CDR3. The chain uses TRBV19 and TRBJ2-1; 13 bases match TRBD2. The V gene's germline CDR1 is LNHDA and CDR2 SQIVND (reference sequence). Germline trimming cut 5 bases from V and 4 bases from J; bases unmatched to any gene: 2. The CDR3 has 15 residues. CDR3 in amino acids: CASSRTSGGYNEQFF. The CDR3 bases are TGTGCCAGTAGTCGGACTAGCGGGGGTTACAATGAGCAGTTCTTC.

The genes are TRBV9 and TRBJ1-4; 8 bases match TRBD1. The CDR3 contains 15 residues. V lost 2 bases, J lost 3 bases, and 3 bases stayed unmatched. CDR1 is SGDLS and CDR2 is YYNGEE in the germline V gene. CDR3 residues: CASSVRDRPNEKLFF. The CDR3 DNA reads as TGTGCCAGCAGCGTCCGGGACAGGCCTAATGAAAAACTGTTTTTT.